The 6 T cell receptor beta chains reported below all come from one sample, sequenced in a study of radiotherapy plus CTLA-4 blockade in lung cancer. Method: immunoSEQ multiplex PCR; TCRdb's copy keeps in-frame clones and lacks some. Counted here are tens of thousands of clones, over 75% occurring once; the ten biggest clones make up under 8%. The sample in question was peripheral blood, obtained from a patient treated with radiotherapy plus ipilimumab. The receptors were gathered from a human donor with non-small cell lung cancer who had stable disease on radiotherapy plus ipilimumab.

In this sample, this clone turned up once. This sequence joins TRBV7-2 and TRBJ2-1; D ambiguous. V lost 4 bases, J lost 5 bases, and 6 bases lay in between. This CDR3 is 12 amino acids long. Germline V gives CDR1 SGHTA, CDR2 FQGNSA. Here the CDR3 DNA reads TGTGCCAGCAGCTCCGGAGACAATGAGCAGTTCTTC. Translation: CASSSGDNEQFF. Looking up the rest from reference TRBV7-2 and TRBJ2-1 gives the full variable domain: GAGVSQSPSNKVTEKGKDVELRCDPISGHTALYWYRQSLGQGLEFLIYFQGNSAPDKSGLPSDRFSAERTGGSVSTLTIQRTQQEDSAVYLCASSSGDNEQFFGPGTRLTVL.

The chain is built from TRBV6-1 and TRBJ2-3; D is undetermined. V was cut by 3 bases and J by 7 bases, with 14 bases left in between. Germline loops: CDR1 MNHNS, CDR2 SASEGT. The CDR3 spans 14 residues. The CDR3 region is CASSDRRHPNTQYF. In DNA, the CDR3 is TGTGCCAGCAGTGACAGGCGTCATCCAAATACGCAGTATTTT.

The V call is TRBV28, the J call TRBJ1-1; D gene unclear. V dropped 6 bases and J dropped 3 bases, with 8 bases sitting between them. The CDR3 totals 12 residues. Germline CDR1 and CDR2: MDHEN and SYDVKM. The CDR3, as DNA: TGTGCCAGCAGGGTCCGGGACACTGAAGCTTTCTTT. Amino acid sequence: CASRVRDTEAFF.

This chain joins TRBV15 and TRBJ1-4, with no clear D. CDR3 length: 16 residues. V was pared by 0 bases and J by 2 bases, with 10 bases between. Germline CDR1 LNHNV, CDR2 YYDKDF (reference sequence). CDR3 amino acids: CATSRDSKATNEKLFF. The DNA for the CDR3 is TGTGCCACCAGCAGAGATTCAAAGGCTACTAATGAAAAACTGTTTTTT. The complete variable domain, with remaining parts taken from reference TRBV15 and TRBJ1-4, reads DAMVIQNPRYQVTQFGKPVTLSCSQTLNHNVMYWYQQKSSQAPKLLFHYYDKDFNNEADTPDNFQSRRPNTSFCFLDIRSPGLGDTAMYLCATSRDSKATNEKLFFGSGTQLSVL.

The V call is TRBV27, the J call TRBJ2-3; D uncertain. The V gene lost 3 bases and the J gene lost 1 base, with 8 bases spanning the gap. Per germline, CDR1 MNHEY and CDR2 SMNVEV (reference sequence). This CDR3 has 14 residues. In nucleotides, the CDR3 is TGTGCCAGCAGTTTTTCCTATGGCACAGATACGCAGTATTTT. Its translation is CASSFSYGTDTQYF.

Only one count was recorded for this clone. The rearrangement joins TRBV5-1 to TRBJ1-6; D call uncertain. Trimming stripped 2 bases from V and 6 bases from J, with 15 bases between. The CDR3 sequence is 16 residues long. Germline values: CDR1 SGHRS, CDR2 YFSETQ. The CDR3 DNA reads TGCGCCAGCAGCTTTCGGTCGCAGTCTATTAATTCACCCCTCCACTTT. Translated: CASSFRSQSINSPLHF.